This TCR beta chain was documented in a study of blood T cell repertoires in COVID-19. This clone is a singleton in its sample. Sequencing used immunoSEQ multiplex PCR; TCRdb keeps in-frame clones, though not all of them. The data hold approximately 450,000 clones, with roughly 89% observed a single time. Trimming stripped 5 bases from V and 6 bases from J, with 20 bases between. Looked up from germline, CDR1 is ENHRY and CDR2 is SYGVKD. This CDR3 contains 15 residues. V and J are TRBV10-3 and TRBJ2-7; weak D call: TRBD2 (6 bases). Sequencing was performed on peripheral blood. The sequence derives from a woman aged 30 to 39 with acute or convalescent COVID-19. The DNA for the CDR3 is TGTGCCATCAGTCCATCCGGGACTCAAACGGGCGAGCAGTACTTC. Translated, it gives CAISPSGTQTGEQYF.